The 2 T cell receptor beta chains reported below all come from one sample, sequenced in a study of T-cell reconstitution after alpha-beta-depleted transplantation in children. Whole-study results and caveats: After one year, T-cell counts and TCRbeta diversity mostly came from new T cells.

Unique molecular identifiers were incorporated during preparation of the TCRbeta library. TCRdb fed the PCR reads into MiXCR, producing one record per CDR3 protein. The table lists 330,000 or so distinct CDR3 sequences, over 7.5% of them singletons. Their antigen targets remain unknown. Material: peripheral blood, obtained 360 days after TCRalphabeta/CD19-depleted stem cell transplant. Source of these receptors: a female patient aged 2-10 years who had a stem cell transplant for Fanconi anemia, so the T cells may come from the graft donor.

The chain joins TRBV4-3 to TRBJ1-6; TRBD1 matches 9 bases. There are 14 residues in the CDR3. With 4 bases clipped from V and 8 bases from J, the junction kept 3 bases outside the gene matches. CDR1 is LGHNA, CDR2 YSLEER, per germline. CDR3 protein: CASSPQGADSPLHF. In DNA form, the CDR3 reads TGCGCCAGCAGCCCACAGGGGGCAGATTCACCCCTCCACTTT.

This clonotype was picked up many times. This chain's CDR3 is CSAFLGGDSLFEAFF. CDR3 bases: TGCAGCGCCTTTTTGGGTGGGGACAGCCTGTTTGAAGCTTTCTTT. The chain employs TRBV29-1 and TRBJ1-1; 7 nucleotides match TRBD1. CDR1 and CDR2 (germline): SQVTM, ANQGSEA. With 7 bases clipped from V and 7 bases from J, the junction kept 18 bases outside the gene matches. This CDR3 is 15 amino acids long.